The TCR beta chain under discussion was sequenced for a study of T cell changes during pregnancy in multiple sclerosis (dated by TCRdb to between 2018 and 2021). About the full investigation: The study looked at changes in the T cell repertoire across pregnancy in women with multiple sclerosis.

There are 13 amino acids in the CDR3, from cysteine to phenylalanine inclusive. Only the CDR3 region is kept as DNA, spanning 39 bases read in frame from base 1. Trimming removed 4 bases from V and 8 bases from J, leaving 13 bases between the germline ends. The germline V gene gives CDR1 as SGDLS and CDR2 as YYNGEE. The library was produced with the immunoSEQ multiplex PCR assay. As stored in TCRdb, this immuneACCESS dataset retains in-frame rearrangements with V and J assigned. A fraction of the clones does not appear; measured against another copy, unresolved V genes explain less than half of the discrepancy, and the remainder lacks a known reason. For this sample there are around 20,000 clones; 85% appear just once. About a sixth of the sample belongs to the ten largest clones. To note about this clone: Its antigen is still unknown. Per-base qualities were not stored, and no clone one base away is much larger.

The material was CD8+ T cells from peripheral blood mononuclear cells, obtained in the first trimester of pregnancy. The sequence joins TRBV9 to TRBJ2-1; TRBD2 is perhaps the D gene, given 6 matching bases. This receptor was taken from a female donor in good health, enrolled as a control in a pregnancy study. DNA sequence: TGTGCCAGCAGCCTACGACTAGTCGATGAGCAGTTCTTC. This gives the protein CASSLRLVDEQFF.